This T cell receptor (beta chain) stems from a study of cytomegalovirus exposure and HLA in healthy donors. In germline, CDR1 is SNHLY, CDR2 FYNNEI. Trimming stripped 8 bases from V and 9 bases from J, with 20 bases between. This CDR3 region has 14 residues. A multiplex PCR was run with 60 Vbeta primers and 13 Jbeta primers. This table comes from immunoSEQ multiplex PCR, and its TCRdb copy is limited to in-frame clones, with some not included. This sample's table reports 150,000 to 200,000 clones. In regard to this clone: Its specificity is not known.

General study points: Highly shared sequence variants in one cluster were likely a sequencing artifact. Beyond CMV serostatus, there was no information to go on about immune exposure. Presence/absence analysis assumed near-uniform sequencing depth across donors.

The J gene is TRBJ2-1, the V gene TRBV2; D ambiguous. Sequenced: PBMCs. This TCR was sampled from a man in his thirties or forties in good health and CMV-seronegative. CDR3 loop: CASVIGLGDSEQFF. Here the CDR3 DNA reads TGTGCCAGCGTGATCGGTCTAGGCGATAGTGAGCAGTTCTTC.